This T cell receptor (beta chain) was sequenced in a study of T cells of healthy individuals. TCRdb called the 5' RACE reads again in MiXCR, with one record for every CDR3 protein. The sample has tens of thousands of distinct CDR3 sequences, 14% to 15% seen once. CDR1 SGHRS and CDR2 YFSETQ come from the germline V gene. The ends lost 0 bases at V and 8 bases at J; junction bases unmatched: 3. The CDR3 extends over 13 amino acids. This sequence joins TRBV5-1 and TRBJ1-2; the match to TRBD1 covers 8 bases. This clonotype was sampled from a human donor in good health. The CDR3 region has the DNA TGCGCCAGCAGCTTGGGACAGGGGTGGGGCTACACCTTC. Translated, it gives CASSLGQGWGYTF.